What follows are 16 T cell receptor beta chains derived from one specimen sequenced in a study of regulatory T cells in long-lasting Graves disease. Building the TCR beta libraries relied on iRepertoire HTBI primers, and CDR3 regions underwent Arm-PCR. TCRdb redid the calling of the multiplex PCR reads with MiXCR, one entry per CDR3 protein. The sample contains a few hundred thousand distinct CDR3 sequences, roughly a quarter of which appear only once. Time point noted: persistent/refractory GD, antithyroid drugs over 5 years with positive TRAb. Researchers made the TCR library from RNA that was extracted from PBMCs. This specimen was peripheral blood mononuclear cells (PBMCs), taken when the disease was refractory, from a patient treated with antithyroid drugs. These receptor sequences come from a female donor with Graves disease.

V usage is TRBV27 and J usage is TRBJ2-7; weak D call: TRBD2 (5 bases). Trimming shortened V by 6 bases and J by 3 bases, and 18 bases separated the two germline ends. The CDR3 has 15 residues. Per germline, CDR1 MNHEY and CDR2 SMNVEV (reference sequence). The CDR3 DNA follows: TGTGCCAGCAGACTTAGCGACGGGATGTTCTACGAGCAGTACTTC. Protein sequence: CASRLSDGMFYEQYF.

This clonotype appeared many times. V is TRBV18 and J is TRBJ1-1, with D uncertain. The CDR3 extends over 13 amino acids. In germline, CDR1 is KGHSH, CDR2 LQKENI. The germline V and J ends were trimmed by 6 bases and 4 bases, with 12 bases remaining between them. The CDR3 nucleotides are TGTGCCAGCTCCCCTCAGGAGAGCACTGAAGCTTTCTTT. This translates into CASSPQESTEAFF.

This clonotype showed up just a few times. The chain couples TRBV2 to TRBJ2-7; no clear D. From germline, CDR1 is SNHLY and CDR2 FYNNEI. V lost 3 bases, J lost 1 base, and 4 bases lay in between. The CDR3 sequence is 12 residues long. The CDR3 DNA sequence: TGTGCCAGCAGTGAGGAGTCCTACGAGCAGTACTTC. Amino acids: CASSEESYEQYF.

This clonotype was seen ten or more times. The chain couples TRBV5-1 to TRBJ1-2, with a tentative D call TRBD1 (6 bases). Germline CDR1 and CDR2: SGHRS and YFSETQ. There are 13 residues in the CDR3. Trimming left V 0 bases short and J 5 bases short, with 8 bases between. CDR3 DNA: TGCGCCAGCAGCTTGGATGGACAGTATGGCTACACCTTC. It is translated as CASSLDGQYGYTF. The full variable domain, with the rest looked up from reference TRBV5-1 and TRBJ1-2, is KAGVTQTPRYLIKTRGQQVTLSCSPISGHRSVSWYQQTPGQGLQFLFEYFSETQRNKGNFPGRFSGRQFSNSRSEMNVSTLELGDSALYLCASSLDGQYGYTFGSGTRLTVV.

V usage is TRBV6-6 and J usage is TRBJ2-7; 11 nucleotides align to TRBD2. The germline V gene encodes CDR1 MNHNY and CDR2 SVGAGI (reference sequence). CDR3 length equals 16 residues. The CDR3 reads CVGSYSVLAGGYEQYF. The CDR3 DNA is TGTGTCGGCAGTTACTCGGTCCTAGCGGGAGGCTACGAGCAGTACTTC.

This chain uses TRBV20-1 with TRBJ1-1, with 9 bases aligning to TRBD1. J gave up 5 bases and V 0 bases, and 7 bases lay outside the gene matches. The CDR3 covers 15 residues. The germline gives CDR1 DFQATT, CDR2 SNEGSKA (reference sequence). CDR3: CSARDPTGGGTEAFF. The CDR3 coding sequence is TGCAGTGCTAGAGACCCAACAGGGGGCGGAACTGAAGCTTTCTTT.

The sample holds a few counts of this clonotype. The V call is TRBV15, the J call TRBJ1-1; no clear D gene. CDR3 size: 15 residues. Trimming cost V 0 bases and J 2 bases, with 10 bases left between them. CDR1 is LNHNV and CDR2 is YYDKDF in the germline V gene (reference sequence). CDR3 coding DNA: TGTGCCACCAGCAGAGATGGGCAGATCAACACTGAAGCTTTCTTT. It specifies CATSRDGQINTEAFF. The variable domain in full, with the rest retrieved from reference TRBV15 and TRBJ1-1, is DAMVIQNPRYQVTQFGKPVTLSCSQTLNHNVMYWYQQKSSQAPKLLFHYYDKDFNNEADTPDNFQSRRPNTSFCFLDIRSPGLGDTAMYLCATSRDGQINTEAFFGQGTRLTVV.

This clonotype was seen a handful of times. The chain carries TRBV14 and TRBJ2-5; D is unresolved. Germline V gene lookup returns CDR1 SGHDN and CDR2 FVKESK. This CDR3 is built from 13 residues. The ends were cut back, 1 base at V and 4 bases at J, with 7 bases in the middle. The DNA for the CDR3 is TGTGCCAGCAGCCAAGTTTCCAGAGAGACCCAGTACTTC. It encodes CASSQVSRETQYF. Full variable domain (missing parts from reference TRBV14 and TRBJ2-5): EAGVTQFPSHSVIEKGQTVTLRCDPISGHDNLYWYRRVMGKEIKFLLHFVKESKQDESGMPNNRFLAERTGGTYSTLKVQPAELEDSGVYFCASSQVSRETQYFGPGTRLLVL.

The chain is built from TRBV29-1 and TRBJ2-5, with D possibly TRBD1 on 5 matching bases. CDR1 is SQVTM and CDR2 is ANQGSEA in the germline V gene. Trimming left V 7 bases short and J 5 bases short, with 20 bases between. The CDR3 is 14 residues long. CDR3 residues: CSASGRVWSETQYF. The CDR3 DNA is TGCAGCGCCTCAGGCAGGGTGTGGTCGGAGACCCAGTACTTC.

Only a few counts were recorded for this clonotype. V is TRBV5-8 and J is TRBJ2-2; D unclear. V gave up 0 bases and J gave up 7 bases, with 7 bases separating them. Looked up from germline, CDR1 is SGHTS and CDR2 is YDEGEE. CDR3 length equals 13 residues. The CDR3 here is CASSLDVNGELFF. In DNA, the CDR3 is TGTGCCAGCAGCTTGGACGTTAACGGGGAGCTGTTTTTT.

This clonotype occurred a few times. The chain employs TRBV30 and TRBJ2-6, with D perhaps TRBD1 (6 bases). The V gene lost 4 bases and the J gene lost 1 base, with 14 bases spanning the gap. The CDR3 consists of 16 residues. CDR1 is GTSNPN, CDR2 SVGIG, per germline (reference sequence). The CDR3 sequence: CAWTPPDSSGANVLTF. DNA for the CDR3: TGTGCCTGGACCCCCCCGGACAGTTCTGGGGCCAACGTCCTGACTTTC.

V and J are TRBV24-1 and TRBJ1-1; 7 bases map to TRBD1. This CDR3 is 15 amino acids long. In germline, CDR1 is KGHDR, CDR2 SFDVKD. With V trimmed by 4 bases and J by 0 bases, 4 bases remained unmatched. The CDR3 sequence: CATSDSGTVNTEAFF. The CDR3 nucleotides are TGTGCCACCAGTGACTCCGGGACAGTGAACACTGAAGCTTTCTTT.

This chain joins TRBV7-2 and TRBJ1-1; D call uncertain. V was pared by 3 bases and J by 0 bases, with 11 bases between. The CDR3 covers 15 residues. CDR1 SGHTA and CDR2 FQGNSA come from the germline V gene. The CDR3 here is CASSLYGRVNTEAFF. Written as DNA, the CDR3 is TGTGCCAGCAGCTTGTACGGGCGAGTGAACACTGAAGCTTTCTTT.

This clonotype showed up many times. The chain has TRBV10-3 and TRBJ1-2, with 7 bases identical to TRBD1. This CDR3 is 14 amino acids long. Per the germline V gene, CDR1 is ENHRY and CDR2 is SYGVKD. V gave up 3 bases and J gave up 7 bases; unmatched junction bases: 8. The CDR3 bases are TGTGCCATCAGTGAATCGGTCAGGGGGGCTGGCTACACCTTC. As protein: CAISESVRGAGYTF.

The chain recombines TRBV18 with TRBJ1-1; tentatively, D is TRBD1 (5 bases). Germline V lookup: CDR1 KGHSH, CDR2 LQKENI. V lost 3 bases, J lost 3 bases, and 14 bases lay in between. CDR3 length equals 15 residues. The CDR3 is CASSPREGADTEAFF. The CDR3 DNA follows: TGTGCCAGCTCACCCAGGGAGGGTGCGGACACTGAAGCTTTCTTT.

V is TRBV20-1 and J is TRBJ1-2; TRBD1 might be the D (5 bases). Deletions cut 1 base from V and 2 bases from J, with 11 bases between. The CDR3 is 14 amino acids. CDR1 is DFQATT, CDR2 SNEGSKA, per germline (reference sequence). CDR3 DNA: TGCAGTGCTAGAGTATTAGGGACGAACTATGGCTACACCTTC. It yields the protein CSARVLGTNYGYTF.